Sequencing of this TCR beta chain was carried out in a study of blood T cells in healthy people across ages. Notes on the study in general: Age advanced and TCR beta diversity per million T cells fell, roughly linearly.

A J-beta primer mix and a sample-barcoded 5' primer were used in a second PCR of roughly 7 to 12 cycles. TCRdb itself ran the 5' RACE reads through MiXCR, one entry per CDR3 protein. This table holds around 1.1 million distinct CDR3 sequences, roughly two fifths found once. Isolating PBMCs gave at least 6 million of these cells per sample. Total RNA was isolated from each sample in quantities of at least 5 micrograms. The trim removed 3 bases at V and 8 bases at J, leaving 6 bases unmatched. Germline V gene data show CDR1 as KGHDR and CDR2 as SFDVKD. The CDR3 contains 14 residues. As to this clonotype: Its matching antigen is unknown.

The gene calls are TRBV24-1 and TRBJ2-3; 8 positions agree with TRBD1. The TCR was taken from a man between 18 and 29 years old in good health. Material for sequencing was blood. CDR3 nucleotide sequence: TGTGCCACCAGTGATCCCGGACAGGGAGGTACGCAGTATTTT. Translation gives CATSDPGQGGTQYF.